This T cell receptor beta chain was sequenced in a study of Tregs in tolerant kidney transplant recipients. The CDR3 length is 14 residues. Trimming took 1 base from V and 1 from J, leaving 10 bases between them. From germline, CDR1 is GTSNPN and CDR2 SVGIG (reference sequence). The assay was immunoSEQ multiplex PCR, and TCRdb's table has in-frame clones only and misses some. This table has some 240,000 clones, about 80% appearing once. There are a few counts of this clone. The V call is TRBV30, the J call TRBJ1-1; no clear D gene. Sequences were obtained from CD4+ T cells from blood. The sequence was collected from a human donor in good health. The chain's CDR3 is CAWSAQLPNTEAFF. The CDR3 region has the DNA TGTGCCTGGAGTGCCCAACTCCCGAACACTGAAGCTTTCTTT.